These 14 T cell receptor beta chains were all obtained from the same sample, sequenced in a study of T cell repertoires in cytomegalovirus infection. Each CDR3 protein is one row after TCRdb ran MiXCR on the reads. The sample yields about 260,000 distinct CDR3 sequences, roughly 13% seen once. What was sequenced was PBMCs. These receptors were taken from a human donor in good health (CMV status not recorded). Some clones in this sample may be carry-over from other donors' samples.

The chain couples TRBV2 to TRBJ2-7; D call uncertain. The CDR3 totals 14 residues. Trimming removed 2 bases from V and 2 bases from J, with 10 bases in between. The germline gives CDR1 SNHLY, CDR2 FYNNEI. The CDR3, as DNA: TGTGCCAGCAGTGAAAGAACAGCGACCTACGAGCAGTACTTC. Translating it yields CASSERTATYEQYF.

This clonotype was observed a handful of times. V gene TRBV10-1 combines with J gene TRBJ2-1, with 8 nucleotides matching TRBD2. The CDR3 totals 14 residues. CDR1 and CDR2 from the germline V gene are WNHNN and SYGVQD (reference sequence). V lost 4 bases to trimming and J lost 5 bases; unmatched junction nucleotides: 4. Here the CDR3 reads CASSGGLVHNEQFF. CDR3 nucleotide sequence: TGCGCCAGCAGTGGGGGACTAGTCCACAATGAGCAGTTCTTC.

V usage is TRBV2 and J usage is TRBJ1-5; weak D call: TRBD1 (5 bases). The CDR3 contains 15 residues. The V gene's germline CDR1 is SNHLY and CDR2 FYNNEI. V was pared by 7 bases and J by 2 bases, with 15 bases between. The CDR3 sequence is CASTRGNEGNQPQHF. CDR3 DNA sequence: TGTGCCAGCACCCGGGGGAATGAAGGCAATCAGCCCCAGCATTTT.

The genes are TRBV19 and TRBJ1-1, with D uncertain. Trimming removed 10 bases from V and 2 bases from J, with 14 bases in between. Germline values: CDR1 LNHDA, CDR2 SQIVND (reference sequence). The CDR3 sequence is 13 residues long. As DNA, the CDR3 is TGTGCCACCAGATATGGCGCTAACACTGAAGCTTTCTTT. Translating gives CATRYGANTEAFF.

This chain uses TRBV28 with TRBJ2-4; 9 positions match TRBD1. V trimming: 6 bases; J trimming: 6 bases; junction bases outside the gene matches: 9. The germline V gene has CDR1 MDHEN and CDR2 SYDVKM. The CDR3 loop spans 15 amino acids. For the CDR3, the DNA is TGTGCCAGCAGCGAGGGGACAGGGAAAAGAAACATTCAGTACTTC. Its protein is CASSEGTGKRNIQYF. The whole variable domain, filled in from reference TRBV28 and TRBJ2-4, reads DVKVTQSSRYLVKRTGEKVFLECVQDMDHENMFWYRQDPGLGLRLIYFSYDVKMKEKGDIPEGYSVSREKKERFSLILESASTNQTSMYLCASSEGTGKRNIQYFGAGTRLSVL.

This clonotype has at least ten counts. This chain links TRBV20-1 with TRBJ2-3; D gene ambiguous. V shed 5 bases and J shed 0 bases, with 15 bases lying between them. There are 15 residues in the CDR3. Looked up from germline, CDR1 is DFQATT and CDR2 is SNEGSKA (reference sequence). CDR3 in DNA: TGCAGTGCTTTCGCAGTCGACTTTAGCACAGATACGCAGTATTTT. This sequence encodes CSAFAVDFSTDTQYF.

The V gene is TRBV20-1, the J gene TRBJ2-1, with a tentative D call TRBD1 (7 bases). Trimming removed 6 bases from V and 7 bases from J, with 28 bases in between. Germline lookup yields CDR1 DFQATT and CDR2 SNEGSKA (reference sequence). This CDR3 spans 17 amino acids. This chain's CDR3 is CSAQGPGQAGSKNEQFF. DNA of the CDR3: TGCAGTGCCCAAGGCCCTGGACAGGCGGGGTCGAAAAATGAGCAGTTCTTC.

CDR3 region: CASSTDSFNEQFF. For the CDR3, the DNA is TGTGCCAGCTCTACGGACAGTTTCAATGAGCAGTTCTTC. The V call is TRBV18, the J call TRBJ2-1, with D perhaps matching TRBD1 (6 bases). Germline V CDR1 and CDR2: KGHSH, LQKENI. The CDR3 spans 13 residues. The V and J ends lost 6 bases and 6 bases respectively, with 12 bases between them.

CDR3 sequence: CASSTTSGGLFF. The DNA of the CDR3 is TGTGCCAGCAGCACGACTAGCGGGGGCCTGTTCTTC. The chain recombines TRBV3-1 with TRBJ2-1, with 12 bases fitting TRBD2. CDR1 is LGHDT, CDR2 YNNKEL, per germline (reference sequence). V dropped 5 bases and J dropped 15; count of bases not matched to a gene: 5. The CDR3 runs to 12 residues.

This clonotype was seen only a few times. The V gene is TRBV12-3 or TRBV12-4, the J gene TRBJ1-2; D is possibly TRBD1 (6 bases). The length of the CDR3 is 13 residues. Trimming shortened V by 8 bases and J by 5 bases, and 15 bases separated the two germline ends. CDR3: CASRGLGGYGYTF. In nucleotides, the CDR3 is TGTGCCAGCCGGGGGTTAGGGGGGTATGGCTACACCTTC.

This clonotype has just a few counts. The V call is TRBV14, the J call TRBJ2-5, with D perhaps TRBD1 (5 bases). V was cut by 1 base and J by 0 bases, with 9 bases left in between. Germline CDR1 is SGHDN and CDR2 is FVKESK. The CDR3 is 15 residues long. The CDR3 DNA sequence: TGTGCCAGCAGCCAAGTCGACAGTTACCAAGAGACCCAGTACTTC. Translating it yields CASSQVDSYQETQYF.

The genes are TRBV5-4 and TRBJ1-4; D gene ambiguous. V was clipped by 4 bases and J by 3 bases, with 7 bases between them. Germline V CDR1 and CDR2: SGHNT, YYREEE (reference sequence). There are 13 residues in the CDR3. The DNA for the CDR3 is TGTGCCAGCAGCGACAAGTCTAATGAAAAACTGTTTTTT. Amino acid sequence: CASSDKSNEKLFF.

There are many counts of this clonotype. CDR3 sequence reads: CASSLVGTGVNEQFF. The CDR3 bases are TGTGCCAGCAGCTTAGTCGGGACAGGGGTTAATGAGCAGTTCTTC. The chain joins TRBV7-8 to TRBJ2-1; TRBD1 matches at 10 bases. The germline gives CDR1 SGHVS, CDR2 FQNEAQ. V lost 1 base, J lost 7 bases, and 4 bases stayed unmatched. This CDR3 region has 15 residues.

The chain carries TRBV20-1 and TRBJ2-1, with TRBD2 identical over 7 bases. The junction had 9 bases not matched to a gene; V was cut back by 6 bases and J by 1 base. The CDR3 runs to 15 residues. Germline V lookup: CDR1 DFQATT, CDR2 SNEGSKA (reference sequence). The CDR3 bases are TGCAGTGCAACTATGGCGGGAGTGTCCTACAATGAGCAGTTCTTC. Protein product: CSATMAGVSYNEQFF.